Described below is a single TCR beta chain sequence and its context. Repertoires were generated with immunoSEQ multiplex PCR, while TCRdb's copy carries only in-frame clones and drops some. The sample includes tens of thousands of clones, over 85% of them seen just once. Trimming removed 5 bases at V and 3 bases at J, with 14 bases between. The CDR3 extends over 14 amino acids. Per the germline V gene, CDR1 is SEHNR and CDR2 is FQNEAQ (reference sequence). This entry comes from a study of technical replicates of blood from a handful of donors. V gene TRBV7-9 combines with J gene TRBJ2-7; D unresolved. The material sequenced was PBMCs. The clonotype was recovered from a human donor in good health. Some clones in this sample may be carry-over from other donors' samples. The CDR3 DNA sequence: TGTGCCAGCAGCGCCTCGGTTATCATCTACGAGCAGTACTTC. This gives the protein CASSASVIIYEQYF. The variable domain in full, with the rest retrieved from reference TRBV7-9 and TRBJ2-7, is DTGVSQNPRHKITKRGQNVTFRCDPISEHNRLYWYRQTLGQGPEFLTYFQNEAQLEKSRLLSDRFSAERPKGSFSTLEIQRTEQGDSAMYLCASSASVIIYEQYFGPGTRLTVT.